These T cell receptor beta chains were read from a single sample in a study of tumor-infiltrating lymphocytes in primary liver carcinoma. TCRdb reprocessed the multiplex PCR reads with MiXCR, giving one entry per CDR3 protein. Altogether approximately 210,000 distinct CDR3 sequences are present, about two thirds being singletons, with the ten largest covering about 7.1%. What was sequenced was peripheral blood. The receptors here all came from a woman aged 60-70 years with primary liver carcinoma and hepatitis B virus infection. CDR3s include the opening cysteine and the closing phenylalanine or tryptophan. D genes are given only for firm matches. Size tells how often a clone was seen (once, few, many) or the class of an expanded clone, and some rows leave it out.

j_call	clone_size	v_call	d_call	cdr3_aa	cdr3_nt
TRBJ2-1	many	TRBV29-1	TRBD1	CSVDNQVGQGQFF	TGCAGCGTTGATAATCAGGTCGGACAGGGGCAGTTCTTC
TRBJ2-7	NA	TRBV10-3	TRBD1	CAIIIRGPPEYEQYF	TGTGCCATCATTATCAGGGGGCCCCCCGAGTACGAGCAGTACTTC
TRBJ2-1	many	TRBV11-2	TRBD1	CASSLGRGQHSYNEQFF	TGTGCCAGCAGCTTAGGAAGGGGACAGCACTCCTACAATGAGCAGTTCTTC
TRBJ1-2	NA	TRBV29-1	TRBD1	CSIRTGIPYGYTF	TGCAGCATTCGGACAGGGATCCCCTATGGCTACACCTTC
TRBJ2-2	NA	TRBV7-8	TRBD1	CASSLTILTGGNGELFF	TGTGCCAGCAGCTTAACGATTCTTACAGGGGGGAACGGGGAGCTGTTTTTT
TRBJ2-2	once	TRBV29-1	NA	CSVASGPNTGELFF	TGCAGCGTTGCGAGCGGGCCAAACACCGGGGAGCTGTTTTTT
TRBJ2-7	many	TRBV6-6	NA	CASSYSRYEQYF	TGTGCCAGCAGTTACTCGCGATACGAGCAGTACTTC
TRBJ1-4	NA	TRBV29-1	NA	CSVEGTYHNEKLFF	TGCAGCGTTGAAGGGACGTACCATAATGAAAAACTGTTTTTT
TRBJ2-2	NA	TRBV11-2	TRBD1	CTSSLDRVNAGELFF	TGTACCAGCAGTCTCGACAGGGTCAACGCCGGGGAGCTGTTTTTT
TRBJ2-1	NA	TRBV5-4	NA	CASCSPGDSYNEQFF	TGTGCCAGCTGCTCCCCCGGAGACTCCTACAATGAGCAGTTCTTC
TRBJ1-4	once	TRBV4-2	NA	CASRQDIVFDKGNEKLYF	TGTGCCAGCAGGCAAGATATTGTATTCGACAAAGGGAATGAAAAACTGTATTTT
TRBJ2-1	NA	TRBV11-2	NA	CACSLESTLRNEQSF	TGTGCCTGCAGCTTAGAAAGCACCCTTAGGAATGAGCAGTCCTTC
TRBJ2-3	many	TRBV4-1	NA	CASSQRDFTDTQYF	TGCGCCAGCAGCCAAAGGGACTTCACAGATACGCAGTATTTT
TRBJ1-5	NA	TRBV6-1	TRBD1	CASSAQTGREAQHF	TGTGCCAGCAGTGCACAGACAGGGCGGGAGGCCCAGCATTTT
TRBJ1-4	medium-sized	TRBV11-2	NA	CASSLTRQAATNEKLFF	TGTGCCAGCAGCCTCACCCGACAGGCTGCAACTAATGAAAAACTGTTTTTT
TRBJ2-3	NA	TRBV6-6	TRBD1	CAGSYSDPTGGKVAQYF	TGTGCCGGCAGCTACTCGGACCCGACAGGGGGAAAGGTGGCGCAGTATTTT
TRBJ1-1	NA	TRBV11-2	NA	CASSFSRGGTEAFF	TGTGCCAGCAGCTTTTCAAGGGGAGGTACTGAAGCTTTCTTT
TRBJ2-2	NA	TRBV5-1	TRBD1	CASSTSDRGRTGELFF	TGCGCCAGCAGCACTTCCGACAGGGGGCGTACCGGGGAGCTGTTTTTT
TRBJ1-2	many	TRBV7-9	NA	CASSLGGANYGYTF	TGTGCCAGCAGCTTGGGGGGAGCTAACTATGGCTACACCTTC
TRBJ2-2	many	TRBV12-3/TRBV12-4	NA	CASSSTSTGELFF	TGTGCCAGCAGTTCGACATCCACCGGGGAGCTGTTTTTT
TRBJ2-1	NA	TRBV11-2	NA	CASSRAGGFNNEQFF	TGTGCCAGCAGCCGGGCTGGCGGGTTTAACAATGAGCAGTTCTTC
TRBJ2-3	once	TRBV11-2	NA	CACSFGLGRADTQYF	TGTGCCTGCAGCTTCGGATTAGGACGCGCAGATACGCAGTATTTT
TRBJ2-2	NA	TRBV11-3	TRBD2	CARSEAGTSGINTGEMFF	TGTGCCAGGAGCGAAGCCGGGACTAGCGGGATAAACACCGGGGAGATGTTTTTT
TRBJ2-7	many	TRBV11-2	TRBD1	CASSVLRDRGTYEQYF	TGTGCCAGCAGCGTCCTCCGGGACAGGGGAACCTACGAGCAGTACTTC
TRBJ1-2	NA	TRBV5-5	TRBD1	CTSSTRSGGTGGSSYGYTF	TGTACCAGCAGCACAAGATCGGGAGGGACAGGGGGTAGCAGCTATGGCTACACCTTC
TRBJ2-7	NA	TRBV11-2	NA	CASSTAGGLSYEEYF	TGTGCCAGCAGTACCGCTGGGGGCTTGTCCTACGAGGAGTACTTC
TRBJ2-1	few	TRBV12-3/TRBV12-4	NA	CASGLARLVNNEQFF	TGTGCCAGCGGTTTAGCGCGGTTAGTGAACAATGAGCAGTTCTTC
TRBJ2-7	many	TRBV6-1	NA	CASTTRVGAREQYF	TGTGCCAGCACCACGAGGGTGGGGGCGCGGGAGCAGTACTTC
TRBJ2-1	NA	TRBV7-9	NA	CANSYQGGNEQFF	TGTGCCAACAGCTACCAGGGGGGGAATGAGCAGTTCTTC
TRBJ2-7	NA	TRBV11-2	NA	CASSLGAGVYGQYF	TGTGCCAGCAGCTTAGGGGCCGGCGTATACGGGCAGTACTTC
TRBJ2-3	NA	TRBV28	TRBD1	CASSFTQGARPDTQYF	TGTGCCAGCAGTTTTACACAGGGGGCGCGGCCAGATACGCAGTATTTT
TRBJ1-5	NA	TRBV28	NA	CASSPRVSGAGGQPQHF	TGTGCCAGCAGTCCTAGGGTCTCAGGGGCCGGAGGACAGCCCCAGCATTTT
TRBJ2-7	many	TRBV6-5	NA	CASSLKYTYEQYF	TGTGCCAGCAGTCTCAAGTATACCTACGAGCAGTACTTC
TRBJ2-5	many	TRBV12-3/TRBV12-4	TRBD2	CASSFSSGEETQYF	TGTGCCAGCAGTTTCAGTAGCGGGGAAGAGACCCAGTACTTC
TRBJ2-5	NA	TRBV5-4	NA	CASREQETQYF	TGTGCCAGCAGGGAACAAGAGACCCAGTACTTC
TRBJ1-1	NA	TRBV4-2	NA	CASSQAEGQTEAFF	TGTGCCAGCAGCCAAGCAGAAGGACAGACTGAAGCTTTCTTT
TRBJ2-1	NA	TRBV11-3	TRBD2	CASSLGLAGTGSEQFF	TGTGCCAGCAGCCTCGGATTAGCGGGAACGGGGAGTGAGCAGTTCTTC
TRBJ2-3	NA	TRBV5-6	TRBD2	CASSLGLAGRAPGGTQYF	TGTGCCAGCAGCCTCGGACTAGCGGGTCGAGCGCCGGGGGGTACGCAGTATTTT
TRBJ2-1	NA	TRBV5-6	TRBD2	CACEELASYNEQFF	TGTGCCTGCGAGGAACTAGCGTCCTACAATGAGCAGTTCTTC
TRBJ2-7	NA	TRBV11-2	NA	CASSSSVQDERCF	TGTGCCAGCAGCTCCAGTGTTCAGGACGAGCGGTGCTTC
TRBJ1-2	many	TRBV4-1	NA	CASSQDGRGARFGYGYTF	TGCGCCAGCAGCCAAGATGGGAGAGGGGCCCGCTTTGGTTATGGCTACACCTTC
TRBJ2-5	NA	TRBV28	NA	CASSPGTFFGKQETQYF	TGTGCCAGCTCCCCCGGGACTTTTTTCGGAAAGCAAGAGACCCAGTACTTC
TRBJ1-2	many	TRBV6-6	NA	CASSYRDYGYTF	TGTGCCAGCAGTTACAGGGATTATGGCTACACCTTC
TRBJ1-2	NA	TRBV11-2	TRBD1	CARGTGGGYTF	TGTGCCAGGGGGACAGGGGGTGGCTACACCTTC
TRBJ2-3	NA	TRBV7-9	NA	CASSTRLGGMTDTQYF	TGTGCCAGCAGCACCAGACTAGGTGGGATGACAGATACGCAGTATTTT
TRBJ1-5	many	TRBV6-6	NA	CASSPLDSNQPQHF	TGTGCCAGCAGCCCTCTAGATAGCAATCAGCCCCAGCATTTT